The T cell receptor beta chain under discussion was sequenced for a study of spatial heterogeneity in lung cancer. Study-level information: The average appearance count of each unique TCR and UMI combination in raw reads was more than eight.

As to time point: sample taken at primary tumor resection. The authors sequenced whole RNA from tumor, nontumor lung or frozen PBMC without sorting. TCRdb used MiXCR to reprocess the 5' RACE reads, holding one entry per CDR3 protein. Counted here are roughly 8,500 distinct CDR3 sequences, 7.8% occurring once; the ten biggest clones make up 25% to 30%. In this sample, this clonotype turned up a few times. The ends lost 3 bases at V and 9 bases at J; junction bases unmatched: 8. The CDR3 loop spans 15 amino acids. The V gene's germline CDR1 is SGHAT and CDR2 FQNNGV. This sequence was found in a female donor with early-stage non-small cell lung cancer. The source material was PBMCs, sampled at surgery. This sequence joins TRBV11-2 and TRBJ2-1, with TRBD1 identical over 10 bases. The CDR3 DNA is TGTGCCAGCAGCTTGGGGACAGGGGATTTCAGTGAGCAGTTCTTC. This codes for CASSLGTGDFSEQFF.